This T cell receptor beta chain comes out of a study of Ad26.COV2.S vaccination and SARS-CoV-2 variants. At the level of the study: This donor came from the COV1001 trial of Ad26.COV2.S. Whole-study findings and limits: Substantial breadth was reportedly displayed by spike-specific CD8+ and CD4+ T cell responses after vaccination. Greater spike-specific TCR breadth was seen in vaccine recipients than in placebo recipients.

The CDR3 sequence is 15 residues long. V lost 4 bases, J lost 8 bases, and 17 bases lay in between. Per the germline V gene, CDR1 is LNHDA and CDR2 is SQIVND (reference sequence). Treatment of the sample: 15 to 20 received Ad26.COV2.S at low or high dose, single or two shots; 5 received placebo; per-sample allocation not given. Sampling occurred on day 63 after the first vaccine or placebo injection. This person who donated was an adult of 18-55 years in Boston. Regarding this clone: No antigen is known for it.

Assay: immunoSEQ multiplex PCR; the TCRdb copy retains only in-frame clones and omits some. The table shows 350,000 to 500,000 clones, with 70% to 90% occurring only once. This clonotype was sampled from a person between 18 and 59 years old who received the Ad26.COV2.S COVID-19 vaccine or a placebo. Sample: peripheral blood, taken in a trial of Ad26.COV2.S vaccine versus placebo. This chain connects TRBV19 to TRBJ1-4; D is perhaps TRBD1 (6 bases). The CDR3 DNA reads as TGTGCCAGTAGTACAGACCCCCAGGGGCGGGAAAAACTGTTTTTT. This encodes CASSTDPQGREKLFF. Full variable domain (missing parts from reference TRBV19 and TRBJ1-4): DGGITQSPKYLFRKEGQNVTLSCEQNLNHDAMYWYRQDPGQGLRLIYYSQIVNDFQKGDIAEGYSVSREKKESFPLTVTSAQKNPTAFYLCASSTDPQGREKLFFGSGTQLSVL.